This T cell receptor (beta chain) emerged from a study of blood T cell repertoires in COVID-19 (dated by TCRdb to the early 2020s). Study-wide context: Samples covering the acute and convalescent phases of COVID-19 were provided by collaborators in the United States, Italy and Spain. Nearly every sample came with metadata listing a de-identified subject ID, COVID-19 status, age in years and sex. Samples were obtained from the ongoing ImmuneRACE study (first 160 participants) and from 1,254 subjects provided by 6 global collaborators. Where HLA class I and class II types were available, the types were taken from metadata supplied by the sample provider, not from assay-based typing. The material from the prospective study consisted of cDNA or gDNA derived from T cells, B-cell-depleted T cells, or PBMCs. The dataset comprised deeply sampled blood TCRbeta repertoires from subjects exposed to, actively infected with, or recovered from COVID-19. A freely available public database, intended as a resource for researchers studying the immune response to SARS-CoV-2, is where the repertoires were released.

CDR1 and CDR2, looked up from the germline V gene (reference sequence), are LNHDA and SQIVND. Deletion took 10 bases off V and 7 bases off J, with a span of 32 bases between the germline ends. CDR3 length: 18 amino acids, cysteine to phenylalanine. Solely the CDR3 DNA is kept, with 54 bases framed from the first base. The collaborating institutions used their own protocols to collect whole blood in K2EDTA tubes. Collaborator samples were shipped for TCRbeta analysis as frozen whole blood, isolated PBMCs, or DNA extracted from either sample type. The immunoSEQ Assay, a bias-controlled multiplex PCR, was used to amplify TCRbeta CDR3 regions from genomic DNA. In the source study's methods: The number of nucleated cells in each sample was estimated by amplification of reference gene primers within the assay. To quantify the absolute abundance of each unique TCRbeta CDR3 rearrangement, sequence reads were collapsed and filtered. For each sample, productive Simpson clonality was calculated as the square root of Simpson's diversity index across productive rearrangements. This is the immuneACCESS table as TCRdb keeps it, with only in-frame sequences that have V and J called. A part of the clones is gone; compared with another copy, unresolved V genes explain less than half, and the rest is unexplained. V and J calls and clone size are as listed in that table; D and trimming were resolved from the DNA. Counted in this sample were some 66,000 clones; approximately 82% of them appeared once. Together, the top ten hold about 6.2% of the sample.

Broad study findings and their caveats: How much clinical and demographic metadata was included differed by source and by participant, and the metadata was provided uncurated.

This clone was recorded only once. This receptor's antigen is unknown. No quality values exist for individual bases; no much larger clone is one base distant. The chain is made from TRBV19 and TRBJ1-3; TRBD1 is perhaps the D gene, given 5 matching bases. The sequenced sample consisted of peripheral blood. This TCR derives from a man in his 60s with acute or convalescent COVID-19. The bases read TGTGCCACCCGCCTCAGTCCAACCTTAGACAGAAGAAGTAACACCATATATTTT. This yields the protein CATRLSPTLDRRSNTIYF.